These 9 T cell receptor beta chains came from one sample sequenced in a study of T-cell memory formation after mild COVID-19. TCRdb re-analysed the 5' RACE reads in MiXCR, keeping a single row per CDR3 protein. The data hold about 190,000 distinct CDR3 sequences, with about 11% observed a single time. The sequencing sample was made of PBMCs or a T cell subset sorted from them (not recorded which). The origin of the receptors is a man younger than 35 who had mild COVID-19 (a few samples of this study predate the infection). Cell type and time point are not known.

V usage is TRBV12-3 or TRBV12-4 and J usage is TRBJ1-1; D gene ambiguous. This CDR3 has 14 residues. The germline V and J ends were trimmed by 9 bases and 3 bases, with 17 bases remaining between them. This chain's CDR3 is CASRLGTIYTEAFF. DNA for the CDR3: TGTGCCAGTCGTTTGGGAACCATCTACACTGAAGCTTTCTTT.

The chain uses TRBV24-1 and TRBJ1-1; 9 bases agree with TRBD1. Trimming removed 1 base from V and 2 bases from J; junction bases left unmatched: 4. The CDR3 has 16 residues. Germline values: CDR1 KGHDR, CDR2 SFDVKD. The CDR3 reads CATSDLWTGANTEAFF. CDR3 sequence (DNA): TGTGCCACCAGTGATTTATGGACAGGGGCTAACACTGAAGCTTTCTTT.

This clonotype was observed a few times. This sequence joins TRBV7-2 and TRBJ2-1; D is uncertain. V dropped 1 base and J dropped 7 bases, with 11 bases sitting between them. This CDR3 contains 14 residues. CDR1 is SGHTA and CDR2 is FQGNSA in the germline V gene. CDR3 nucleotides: TGTGCCAGCAGCTTAGACCAGGCGCAGAATGAGCAGTTCTTC. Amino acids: CASSLDQAQNEQFF. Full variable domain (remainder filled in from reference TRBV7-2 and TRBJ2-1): GAGVSQSPSNKVTEKGKDVELRCDPISGHTALYWYRQSLGQGLEFLIYFQGNSAPDKSGLPSDRFSAERTGGSVSTLTIQRTQQEDSAVYLCASSLDQAQNEQFFGPGTRLTVL.

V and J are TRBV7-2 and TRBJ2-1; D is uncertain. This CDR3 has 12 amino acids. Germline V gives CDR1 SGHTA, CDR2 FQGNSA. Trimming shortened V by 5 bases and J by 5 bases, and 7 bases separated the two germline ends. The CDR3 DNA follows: TGTGCCAGCAGCGCCTTTAACAATGAGCAGTTCTTC. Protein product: CASSAFNNEQFF.

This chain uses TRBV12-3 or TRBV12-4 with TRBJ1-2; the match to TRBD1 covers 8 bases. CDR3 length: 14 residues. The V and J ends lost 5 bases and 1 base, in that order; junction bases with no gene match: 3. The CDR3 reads CASSGQGLNYGYTF. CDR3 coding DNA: TGTGCCAGCAGTGGACAGGGCCTTAACTATGGCTACACCTTC.

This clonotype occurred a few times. DNA of the CDR3: TGTGCCAGCAGCGGCCAGCGGGGGGGCCCAGATACGCAGTATTTT. Its protein product is CASSGQRGGPDTQYF. The gene calls are TRBV7-9 and TRBJ2-3; TRBD2 matches at 10 bases. The germline gives CDR1 SEHNR, CDR2 FQNEAQ (reference sequence). After removal of 5 bases from V and 4 bases from J, the junction contained 6 bases not matched to a gene. The CDR3 length is 15 residues.

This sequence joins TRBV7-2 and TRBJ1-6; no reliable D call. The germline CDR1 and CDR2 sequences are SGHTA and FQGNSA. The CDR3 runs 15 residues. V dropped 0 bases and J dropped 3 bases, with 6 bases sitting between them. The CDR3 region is CASSLASHYNSPLHF. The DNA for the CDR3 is TGTGCCAGCAGCTTAGCGAGCCACTATAATTCACCCCTCCACTTT.

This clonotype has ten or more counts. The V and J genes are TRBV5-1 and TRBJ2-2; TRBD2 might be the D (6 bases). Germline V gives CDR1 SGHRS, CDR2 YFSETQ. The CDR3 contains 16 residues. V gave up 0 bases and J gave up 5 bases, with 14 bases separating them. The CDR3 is CASSLAAWGETGELFF. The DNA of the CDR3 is TGCGCCAGCAGCTTGGCGGCCTGGGGGGAAACCGGGGAGCTGTTTTTT. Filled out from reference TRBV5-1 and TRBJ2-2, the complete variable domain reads KAGVTQTPRYLIKTRGQQVTLSCSPISGHRSVSWYQQTPGQGLQFLFEYFSETQRNKGNFPGRFSGRQFSNSRSEMNVSTLELGDSALYLCASSLAAWGETGELFFGEGSRLTVL.

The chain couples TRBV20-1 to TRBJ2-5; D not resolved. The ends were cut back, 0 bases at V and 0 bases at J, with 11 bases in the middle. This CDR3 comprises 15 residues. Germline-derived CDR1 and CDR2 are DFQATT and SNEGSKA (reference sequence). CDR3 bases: TGCAGTGCTAGAGATGCGGCTATCTACCAAGAGACCCAGTACTTC. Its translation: CSARDAAIYQETQYF.